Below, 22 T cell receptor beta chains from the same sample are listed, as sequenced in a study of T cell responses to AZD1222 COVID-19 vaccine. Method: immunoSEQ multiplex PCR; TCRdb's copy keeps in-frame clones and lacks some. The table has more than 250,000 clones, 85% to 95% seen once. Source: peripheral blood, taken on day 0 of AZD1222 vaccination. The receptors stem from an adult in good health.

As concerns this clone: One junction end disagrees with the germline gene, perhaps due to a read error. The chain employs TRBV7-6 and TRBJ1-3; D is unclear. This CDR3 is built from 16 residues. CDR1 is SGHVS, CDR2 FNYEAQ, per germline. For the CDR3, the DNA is TGTGCCAGCAGCTTAGATGGGAGATTGGCTGGAAATACCATATATTTT. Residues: CASSLDGRLAGNTIYF.

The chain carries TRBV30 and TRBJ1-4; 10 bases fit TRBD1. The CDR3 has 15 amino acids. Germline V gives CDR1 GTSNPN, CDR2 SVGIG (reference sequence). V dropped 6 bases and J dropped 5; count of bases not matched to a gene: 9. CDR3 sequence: CACKPGQGINEKLFF. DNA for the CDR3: TGTGCCTGTAAACCGGGACAGGGGATAAATGAAAAACTGTTTTTT.

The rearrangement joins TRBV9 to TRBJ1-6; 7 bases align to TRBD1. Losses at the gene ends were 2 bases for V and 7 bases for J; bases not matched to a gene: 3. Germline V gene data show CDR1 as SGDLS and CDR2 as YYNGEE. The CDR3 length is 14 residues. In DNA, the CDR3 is TGTGCCAGCAGCGTCGGGACAGACAATTCACCCCTCCACTTT. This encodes CASSVGTDNSPLHF.

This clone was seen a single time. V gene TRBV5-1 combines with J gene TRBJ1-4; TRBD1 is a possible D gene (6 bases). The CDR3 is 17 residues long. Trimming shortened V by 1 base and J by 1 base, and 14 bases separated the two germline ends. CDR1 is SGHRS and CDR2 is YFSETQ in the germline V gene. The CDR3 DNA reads TGCGCCAGCAGCTTGATGGACAGCCGTGGAACTAATGAAAAACTGTTTTTT. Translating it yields CASSLMDSRGTNEKLFF.

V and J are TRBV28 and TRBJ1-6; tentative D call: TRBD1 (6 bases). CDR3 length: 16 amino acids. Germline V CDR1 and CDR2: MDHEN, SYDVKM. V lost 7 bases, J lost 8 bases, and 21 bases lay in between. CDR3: CASISFQGRGDSPLHF. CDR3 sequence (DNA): TGTGCCAGCATATCTTTTCAGGGGCGAGGGGATTCACCCCTCCACTTT.

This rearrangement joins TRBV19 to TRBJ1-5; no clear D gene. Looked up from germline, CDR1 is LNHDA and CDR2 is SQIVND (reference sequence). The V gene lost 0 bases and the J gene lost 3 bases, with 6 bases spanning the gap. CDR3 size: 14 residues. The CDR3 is CASSIDRFNQPQHF. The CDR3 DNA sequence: TGTGCCAGTAGTATAGATCGGTTCAATCAGCCCCAGCATTTT. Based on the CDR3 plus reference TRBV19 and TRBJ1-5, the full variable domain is DGGITQSPKYLFRKEGQNVTLSCEQNLNHDAMYWYRQDPGQGLRLIYYSQIVNDFQKGDIAEGYSVSREKKESFPLTVTSAQKNPTAFYLCASSIDRFNQPQHFGDGTRLSIL.

CDR3 DNA sequence: TGTGCCAGCAGTACCCCGGGACAGGGGCATGAAAAACTGTTTTTT. Amino acid sequence: CASSTPGQGHEKLFF. The V and J genes are TRBV28 and TRBJ1-4, with TRBD1 identical over 10 bases. The ends lost 5 bases at V and 6 bases at J; junction bases unmatched: 6. Germline V gene sequence: CDR1 MDHEN, CDR2 SYDVKM. The CDR3 contains 15 residues.

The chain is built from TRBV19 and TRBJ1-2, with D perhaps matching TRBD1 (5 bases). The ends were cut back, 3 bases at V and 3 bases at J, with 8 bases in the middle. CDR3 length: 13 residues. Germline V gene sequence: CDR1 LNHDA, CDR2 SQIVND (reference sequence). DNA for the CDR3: TGTGCCAGTAGTATCATGGGGGACTATGGCTACACCTTC. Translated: CASSIMGDYGYTF.

The CDR3 region has the DNA TGTGCCAGCAGTTTTGGCCGGGGGGAGACCCAGTACTTC. It is translated as CASSFGRGETQYF. The chain combines TRBV27 with TRBJ2-5; tentative D call: TRBD2 (6 bases). From germline, CDR1 is MNHEY and CDR2 SMNVEV (reference sequence). The CDR3 totals 13 residues. The ends were cut back, 3 bases at V and 5 bases at J, with 10 bases in the middle.

CDR3 DNA sequence: TGTGCCAGCAGTGAACGGGGACAGGGGGCTGGGGAGACCCAGTACTTC. Protein sequence: CASSERGQGAGETQYF. The chain has TRBV5-4 and TRBJ2-5, with 12 bases aligning to TRBD1. With V trimmed by 5 bases and J by 5 bases, 10 bases remained unmatched. The germline gives CDR1 SGHNT, CDR2 YYREEE (reference sequence). The CDR3 runs 16 residues. The whole variable domain, remainder taken from reference TRBV5-4 and TRBJ2-5, is ETGVTQSPTHLIKTRGQQVTLRCSSQSGHNTVSWYQQALGQGPQFIFQYYREEENGRGNFPPRFSGLQFPNYSSELNVNALELDDSALYLCASSERGQGAGETQYFGPGTRLLVL.

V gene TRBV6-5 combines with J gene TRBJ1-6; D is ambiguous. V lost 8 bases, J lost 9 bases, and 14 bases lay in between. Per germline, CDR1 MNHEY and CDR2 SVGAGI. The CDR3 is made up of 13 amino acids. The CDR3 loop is CASVPSGGSPLHF. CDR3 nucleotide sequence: TGTGCCAGCGTCCCTTCCGGCGGTTCACCCCTCCACTTT.

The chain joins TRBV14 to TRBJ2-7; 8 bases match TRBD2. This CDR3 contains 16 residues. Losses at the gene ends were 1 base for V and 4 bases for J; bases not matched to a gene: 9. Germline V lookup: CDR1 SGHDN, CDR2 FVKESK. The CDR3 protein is CASSQGALAVIYEQYF. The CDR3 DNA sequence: TGTGCCAGCAGCCAAGGGGCACTAGCGGTTATTTACGAGCAGTACTTC.

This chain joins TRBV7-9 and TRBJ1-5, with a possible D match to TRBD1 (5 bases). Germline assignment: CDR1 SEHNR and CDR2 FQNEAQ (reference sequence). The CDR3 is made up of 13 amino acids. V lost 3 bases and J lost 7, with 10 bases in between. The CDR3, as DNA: TGTGCCAGCAGCTTCGCAGGGACGCAGCCCCAGCATTTT. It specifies CASSFAGTQPQHF. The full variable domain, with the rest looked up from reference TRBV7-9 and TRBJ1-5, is DTGVSQNPRHKITKRGQNVTFRCDPISEHNRLYWYRQTLGQGPEFLTYFQNEAQLEKSRLLSDRFSAERPKGSFSTLEIQRTEQGDSAMYLCASSFAGTQPQHFGDGTRLSIL.

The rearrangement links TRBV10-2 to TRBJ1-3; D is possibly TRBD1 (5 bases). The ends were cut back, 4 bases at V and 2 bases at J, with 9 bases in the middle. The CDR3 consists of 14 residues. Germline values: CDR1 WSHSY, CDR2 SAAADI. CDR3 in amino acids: CASSVLGPGNTIYF. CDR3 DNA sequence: TGCGCCAGCAGTGTTCTGGGACCTGGAAACACCATATATTTT.

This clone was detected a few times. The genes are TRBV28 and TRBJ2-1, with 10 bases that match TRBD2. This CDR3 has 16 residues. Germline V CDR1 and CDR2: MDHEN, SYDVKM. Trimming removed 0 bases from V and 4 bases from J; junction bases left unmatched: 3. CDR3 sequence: CASSLWRTSGYNEQFF. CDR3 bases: TGTGCCAGCAGTTTATGGAGGACTAGCGGTTACAATGAGCAGTTCTTC.

As DNA, the CDR3 is TGTGCCAGCGCCCCCGGACCAGACTCTGGGGCCAACGTCCTGACTTTC. It codes for CASAPGPDSGANVLTF. The V gene is TRBV3-1 (or the pseudogene TRBV3-2), the J gene TRBJ2-6; no definite D call. Trimming took off 8 bases at V and 0 bases at J, with 14 bases between the two ends. The length of the CDR3 is 16 residues. The germline V gene encodes CDR1 LGHDT and CDR2 YNNKEL (reference sequence).

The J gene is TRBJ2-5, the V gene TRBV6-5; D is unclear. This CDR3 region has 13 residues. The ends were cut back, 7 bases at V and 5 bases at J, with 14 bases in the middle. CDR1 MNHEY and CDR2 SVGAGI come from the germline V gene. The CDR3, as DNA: TGTGCCAGCACCCTCATGGAAGGGGAGACCCAGTACTTC. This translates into CASTLMEGETQYF.

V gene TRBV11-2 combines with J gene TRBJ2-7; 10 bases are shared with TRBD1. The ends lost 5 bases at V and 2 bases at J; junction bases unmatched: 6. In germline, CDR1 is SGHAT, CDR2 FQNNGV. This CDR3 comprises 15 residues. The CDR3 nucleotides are TGTGCCAGCAGCGACCGGGACAGGGGTACCTACGAGCAGTACTTC. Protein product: CASSDRDRGTYEQYF.

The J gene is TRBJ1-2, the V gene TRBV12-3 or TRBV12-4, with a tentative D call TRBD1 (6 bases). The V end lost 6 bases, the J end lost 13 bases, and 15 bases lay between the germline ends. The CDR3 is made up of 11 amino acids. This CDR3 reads CASSPRGIITF. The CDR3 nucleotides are TGTGCCAGCAGCCCCAGGGGAATAATCACCTTC.

CDR3 in amino acids: CASSFLRGLINQPQHF. In DNA form, the CDR3 reads TGTGCCAGCAGTTTCCTCAGGGGGCTCATCAATCAGCCCCAGCATTTT. This chain connects TRBV28 to TRBJ1-5, with TRBD1 identical over 8 bases. CDR1 and CDR2 from the germline V gene are MDHEN and SYDVKM. This CDR3 has 16 residues. V shed 3 bases, J shed 3 bases, and the junction held 7 bases outside the gene matches.

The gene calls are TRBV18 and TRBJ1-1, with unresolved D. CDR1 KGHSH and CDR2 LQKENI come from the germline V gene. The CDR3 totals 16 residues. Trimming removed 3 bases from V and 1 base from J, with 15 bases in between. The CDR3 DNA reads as TGTGCCAGCTCACCGACGTTTCCCGCGGAGAACACTGAAGCTTTCTTT. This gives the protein CASSPTFPAENTEAFF.

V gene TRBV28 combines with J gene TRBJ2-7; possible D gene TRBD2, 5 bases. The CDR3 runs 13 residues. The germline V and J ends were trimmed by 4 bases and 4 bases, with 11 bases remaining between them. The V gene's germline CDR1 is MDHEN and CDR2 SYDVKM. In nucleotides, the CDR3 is TGTGCCAGCAGTTCCGGGAATCGGTACGAGCAGTACTTC. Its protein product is CASSSGNRYEQYF.